One and the same sample provided the 20 T cell receptor beta chains below, sequenced in a study of T cell responses to AZD1222 COVID-19 vaccine. Profiled with immunoSEQ multiplex PCR; TCRdb holds only in-frame clones, not every one. The data contain approximately 82,000 clones, 90% to 95% of them singletons. The material sequenced was peripheral blood, taken on day 0 of AZD1222 vaccination. These receptors were taken from an adult in good health.

J is TRBJ1-3 and V is TRBV27, with a weak D call TRBD1 (5 bases). The CDR3 has 13 residues. Germline loops: CDR1 MNHEY, CDR2 SMNVEV (reference sequence). V was trimmed by 11 bases and J by 4 bases, leaving 15 bases between them. The CDR3 protein is CAPGQLHGNTIYF. Written as DNA, the CDR3 is TGTGCCCCGGGGCAGCTCCACGGAAACACCATATATTTT.

The gene calls are TRBV11-3 and TRBJ2-1; D is perhaps TRBD2 (5 bases). The CDR3 runs to 16 residues. Germline V lookup: CDR1 SGHNT, CDR2 YENEEA. The V gene lost 1 base and the J gene lost 8 bases, with 18 bases spanning the gap. The CDR3 coding sequence is TGTGCCAGCAGCTTAGGGTTCAGGCTGGGAGTCGATGAGCAGTTCTTC. Amino acid sequence: CASSLGFRLGVDEQFF.

The V gene is TRBV28, the J gene TRBJ2-7; 11 bases match TRBD1. This CDR3 is built from 13 residues. Trimming cost V 8 bases and J 4 bases; bases outside gene matches: 4. Germline CDR1 and CDR2: MDHEN and SYDVKM. The CDR3 sequence is CASGDRGIYEQYF. The CDR3 DNA reads as TGTGCCAGCGGGGACAGGGGGATTTACGAGCAGTACTTC.

J is TRBJ1-1 and V is TRBV3-1 (or the pseudogene TRBV3-2); D is perhaps TRBD1 (5 bases). The CDR3 sequence is 15 residues long. CDR1 is LGHDT, CDR2 YNNKEL, per germline (reference sequence). The ends were cut back, 2 bases at V and 5 bases at J, with 15 bases in the middle. In DNA, the CDR3 is TGTGCCAGCAGCCAAAGTGGGTTCGGGGGTACTGAAGCTTTCTTT. Its protein is CASSQSGFGGTEAFF.

J is TRBJ1-5 and V is TRBV12-3 or TRBV12-4, with D tentatively TRBD1 (6 bases). The CDR3 is 13 residues long. The V end was cut by 6 bases, the J end by 10 bases, with 16 bases between. CDR3 region: CASSLDTGHPQHF. The CDR3 DNA reads TGTGCCAGCAGCCTCGATACAGGGCATCCCCAGCATTTT.

The genes are TRBV7-2 and TRBJ1-1; 11 nucleotides agree with TRBD1. V lost 1 base to trimming and J lost 4 bases; unmatched junction nucleotides: 8. CDR1 and CDR2 (germline): SGHTA, FQGNSA. The CDR3 length is 17 residues. The DNA of the CDR3 is TGTGCCAGCAGCTTAGACGGACAGGGGGCAGTGAGCACTGAAGCTTTCTTT. Translating gives CASSLDGQGAVSTEAFF.

This clone was seen once. This chain connects TRBV4-3 to TRBJ2-5, with 10 bases lining up with TRBD2. The CDR3 contains 16 residues. The germline gives CDR1 LGHNA, CDR2 YSLEER. The ends lost 1 base at V and 5 bases at J; junction bases unmatched: 7. CDR3 loop: CASSQVSGGPMETQYF. In DNA form, the CDR3 reads TGCGCCAGCAGCCAAGTTAGCGGGGGGCCAATGGAGACCCAGTACTTC.

The chain links TRBV4-1 to TRBJ1-5, with TRBD1 matching 9 bases. Germline CDR1 reads MGHRA; CDR2 reads YSYEKL. The J segment lost 6 bases and the V segment lost 0 bases, leaving 15 bases of the junction unmatched. The CDR3 totals 19 residues. Here the CDR3 DNA reads TGCGCCAGCAGCCAAGAGGGGACAGGGCGGGGGTTCAGGCCTCAGCCCCAGCATTTT. The encoded protein is CASSQEGTGRGFRPQPQHF.

The CDR3, as DNA: TGCGCCAGCACCTCAGGGGGTTGGACTGAAGCTTTCTTT. It is translated as CASTSGGWTEAFF. This sequence joins TRBV5-1 and TRBJ1-1; 7 positions match TRBD1. With 6 bases clipped from V and 5 bases from J, the junction kept 7 bases outside the gene matches. CDR3 length: 13 amino acids. CDR1 is SGHRS, CDR2 YFSETQ, per germline.

The V and J genes are TRBV5-4 and TRBJ1-6; a possible D gene is TRBD1 (5 bases). V lost 4 bases and J 4 bases, leaving 12 bases between the germline ends. The CDR3 is 15 residues long. Germline CDR1 is SGHNT and CDR2 is YYREEE (reference sequence). The CDR3 sequence: CASSILGDYNSPLHF. As DNA, the CDR3 is TGTGCCAGCAGCATACTGGGGGATTATAATTCACCCCTCCACTTT.

The chain is built from TRBV5-1 and TRBJ2-2; tentatively, D is TRBD2 (5 bases). The CDR3 spans 16 residues. The V gene lost 5 bases and the J gene lost 0 bases, with 14 bases spanning the gap. Germline-derived CDR1 and CDR2 are SGHRS and YFSETQ. CDR3 in DNA: TGCGCCAGCAGGTCCCAAGCGGCGACGAACACCGGGGAGCTGTTTTTT. Protein: CASRSQAATNTGELFF.

The chain carries TRBV3-1 (or the pseudogene TRBV3-2) and TRBJ1-3, with 7 bases aligning to TRBD1. The CDR3 is 16 residues long. CDR1 is LGHDT and CDR2 is YNNKEL in the germline V gene (reference sequence). V dropped 3 bases and J dropped 0; count of bases not matched to a gene: 5. The CDR3 DNA follows: TGTGCCAGCAGCCAGGGTGGGACAGTCTCTGGAAACACCATATATTTT. This translates into CASSQGGTVSGNTIYF.

In this sample, this clone turned up once. The chain couples TRBV19 to TRBJ2-2; D gene unclear. Germline CDR1 LNHDA, CDR2 SQIVND (reference sequence). The CDR3 totals 14 residues. With 2 bases removed from V and 5 bases from J, the gap between germline ends came to 9 bases. CDR3 sequence (DNA): TGTGCCAGTAGTATATCCAGTGGGACCGGGGAGCTGTTTTTT. This encodes CASSISSGTGELFF.

The genes are TRBV5-6 and TRBJ1-1, with 10 bases lining up with TRBD1. The junction had 10 bases not matched to a gene; V was cut back by 4 bases and J by 4 bases. Germline assignment: CDR1 SGHDT and CDR2 YYEEEE. This CDR3 contains 16 residues. The CDR3 reads CASSPDRQGAGTEAFF. The CDR3 coding sequence is TGTGCCAGCAGCCCCGATCGACAGGGGGCGGGCACTGAAGCTTTCTTT.

The V call is TRBV9, the J call TRBJ1-1; no firm D call. CDR1 SGDLS and CDR2 YYNGEE come from the germline V gene. The CDR3 spans 13 residues. Between the trimmed V and J ends, which lost 0 bases and 5 bases, there was a span of 8 bases. In DNA form, the CDR3 reads TGTGCCAGCAGCGTAGGTGGAAGGACTGAAGCTTTCTTT. Encoded protein: CASSVGGRTEAFF.

V usage is TRBV27 and J usage is TRBJ1-6; D is unclear. Trimming stripped 4 bases from V and 10 bases from J, with 8 bases between. In germline, CDR1 is MNHEY, CDR2 SMNVEV (reference sequence). The CDR3 is made up of 12 amino acids. The CDR3 is CASSSVGSPLHF. The CDR3 DNA reads TGTGCCAGCAGTTCGGTCGGATCACCCCTCCACTTT.

This chain uses TRBV19 with TRBJ1-2, with 10 nucleotides matching TRBD1. This CDR3 region has 13 residues. CDR1 is LNHDA, CDR2 SQIVND, per germline (reference sequence). Germline trimming cut 6 bases from V and 4 bases from J; bases unmatched to any gene: 2. CDR3 sequence: CASSRDRGYGYTF. Written as DNA, the CDR3 is TGTGCCAGTAGCCGGGACAGGGGCTATGGCTACACCTTC.

The chain recombines TRBV2 with TRBJ1-4; perhaps TRBD1 as D (5 bases). V lost 6 bases and J lost 4, with 15 bases in between. The CDR3 is 15 amino acids. Germline CDR1 is SNHLY and CDR2 is FYNNEI. CDR3 coding DNA: TGTGCCAGCAGCGTTGGGGGGGGTCTTAATGAAAAACTGTTTTTT. Protein sequence: CASSVGGGLNEKLFF.

The chain links TRBV12-5 to TRBJ1-1; D not resolved. Germline V gene data show CDR1 as LGHNT and CDR2 as FRNRAP. This CDR3 spans 15 amino acids. Trimming shortened V by 0 bases and J by 1 base, and 9 bases separated the two germline ends. The CDR3 DNA follows: TGTGCTAGTGGTTTGGTTTCGTCAGGGAACACTGAAGCTTTCTTT. Translation gives CASGLVSSGNTEAFF.

This chain joins TRBV19 and TRBJ1-2; D call uncertain. Germline CDR1 is LNHDA and CDR2 is SQIVND (reference sequence). Deletions cut 4 bases from V and 4 bases from J, with 10 bases between. The CDR3 has 13 residues. The CDR3 loop is CASSKETGYGYTF. The DNA of the CDR3 is TGTGCCAGTAGTAAAGAAACGGGCTATGGCTACACCTTC.